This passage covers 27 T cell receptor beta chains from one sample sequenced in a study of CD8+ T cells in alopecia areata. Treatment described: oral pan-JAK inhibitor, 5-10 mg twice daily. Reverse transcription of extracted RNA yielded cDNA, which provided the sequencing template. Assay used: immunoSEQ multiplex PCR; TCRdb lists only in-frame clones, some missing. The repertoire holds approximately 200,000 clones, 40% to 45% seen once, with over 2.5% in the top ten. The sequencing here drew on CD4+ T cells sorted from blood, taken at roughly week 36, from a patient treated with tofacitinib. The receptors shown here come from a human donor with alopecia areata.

The CDR3 coding sequence is TGTGCCAGCAGTCCGACTAGCGGGATTGGGGAGCTGTTTTTT. Residues: CASSPTSGIGELFF. V and J are TRBV27 and TRBJ2-2, with TRBD2 matching over 11 bases. The CDR3 is 14 residues long. Per the germline V gene, CDR1 is MNHEY and CDR2 is SMNVEV (reference sequence). V lost 5 bases to trimming and J lost 8 bases; unmatched junction nucleotides: 4.

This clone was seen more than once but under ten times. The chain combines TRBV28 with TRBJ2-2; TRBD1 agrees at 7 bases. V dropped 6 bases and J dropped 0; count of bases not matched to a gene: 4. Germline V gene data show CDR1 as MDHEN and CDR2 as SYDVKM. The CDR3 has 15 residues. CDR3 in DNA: TGTGCCAGCAGCTTAACAGGGGCGAACACCGGGGAGCTGTTTTTT. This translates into CASSLTGANTGELFF.

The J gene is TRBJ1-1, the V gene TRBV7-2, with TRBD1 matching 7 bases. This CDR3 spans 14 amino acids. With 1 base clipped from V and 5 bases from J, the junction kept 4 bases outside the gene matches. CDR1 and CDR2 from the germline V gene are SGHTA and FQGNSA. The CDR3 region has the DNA TGTGCCAGCAGCTTAGACAGGGGCTTTACTGAAGCTTTCTTT. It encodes CASSLDRGFTEAFF.

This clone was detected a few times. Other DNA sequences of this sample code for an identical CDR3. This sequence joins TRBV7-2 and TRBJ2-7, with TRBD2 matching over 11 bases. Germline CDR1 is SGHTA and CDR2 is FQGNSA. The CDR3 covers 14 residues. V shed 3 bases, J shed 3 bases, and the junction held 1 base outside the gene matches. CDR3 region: CASSLTSGDYEQYF. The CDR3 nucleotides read TGTGCCAGCAGCTTGACTAGCGGGGACTACGAGCAGTACTTC.

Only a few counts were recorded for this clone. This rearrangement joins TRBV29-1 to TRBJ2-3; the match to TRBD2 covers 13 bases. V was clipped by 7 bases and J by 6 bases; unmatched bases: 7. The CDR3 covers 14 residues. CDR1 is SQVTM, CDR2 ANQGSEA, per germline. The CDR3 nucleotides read TGCAGCGCGAGACTAGCGGGAGGAGGGGATACGCAGTATTTT. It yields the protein CSARLAGGGDTQYF.

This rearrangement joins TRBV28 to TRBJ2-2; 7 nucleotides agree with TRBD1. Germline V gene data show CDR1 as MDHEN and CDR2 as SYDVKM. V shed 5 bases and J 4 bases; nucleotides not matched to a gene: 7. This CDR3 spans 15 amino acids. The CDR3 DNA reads TGTGCCAGCAGTCGACGGGACAGAGTCACCGGGGAGCTGTTTTTT. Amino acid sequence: CASSRRDRVTGELFF.

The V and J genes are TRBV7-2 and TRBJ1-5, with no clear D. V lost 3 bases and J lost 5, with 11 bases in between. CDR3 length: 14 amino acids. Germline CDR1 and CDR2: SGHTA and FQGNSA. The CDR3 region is CASSLGGIDQPQHF. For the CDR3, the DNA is TGTGCCAGCAGCTTGGGAGGGATTGATCAGCCCCAGCATTTT.

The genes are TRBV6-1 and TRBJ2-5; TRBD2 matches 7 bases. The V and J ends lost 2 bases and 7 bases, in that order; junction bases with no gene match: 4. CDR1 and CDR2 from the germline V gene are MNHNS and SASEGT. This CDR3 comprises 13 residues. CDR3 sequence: CASSERWEGTQYF. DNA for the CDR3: TGTGCCAGCAGTGAAAGATGGGAGGGGACCCAGTACTTC.

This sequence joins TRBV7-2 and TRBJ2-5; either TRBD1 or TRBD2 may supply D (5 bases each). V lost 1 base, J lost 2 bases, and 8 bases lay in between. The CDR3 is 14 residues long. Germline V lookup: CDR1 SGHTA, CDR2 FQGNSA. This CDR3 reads CASSLDWGQETQYF. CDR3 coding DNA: TGTGCCAGCAGCTTAGATTGGGGGCAAGAGACCCAGTACTTC.

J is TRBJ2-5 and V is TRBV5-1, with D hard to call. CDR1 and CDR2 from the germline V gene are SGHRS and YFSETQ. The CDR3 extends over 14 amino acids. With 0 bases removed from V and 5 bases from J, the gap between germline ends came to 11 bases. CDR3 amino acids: CASSLGAPGETQYF. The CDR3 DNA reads TGCGCCAGCAGCTTGGGAGCGCCCGGGGAGACCCAGTACTTC. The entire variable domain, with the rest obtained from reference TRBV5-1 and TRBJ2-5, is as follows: KAGVTQTPRYLIKTRGQQVTLSCSPISGHRSVSWYQQTPGQGLQFLFEYFSETQRNKGNFPGRFSGRQFSNSRSEMNVSTLELGDSALYLCASSLGAPGETQYFGPGTRLLVL.

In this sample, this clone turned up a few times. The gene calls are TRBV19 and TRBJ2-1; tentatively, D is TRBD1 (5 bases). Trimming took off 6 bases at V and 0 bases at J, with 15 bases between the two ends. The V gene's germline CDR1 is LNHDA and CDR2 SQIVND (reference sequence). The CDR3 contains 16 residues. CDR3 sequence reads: CASRVVIDSSYNEQFF. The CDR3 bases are TGTGCCAGTAGGGTCGTTATCGACAGCTCCTACAATGAGCAGTTCTTC.

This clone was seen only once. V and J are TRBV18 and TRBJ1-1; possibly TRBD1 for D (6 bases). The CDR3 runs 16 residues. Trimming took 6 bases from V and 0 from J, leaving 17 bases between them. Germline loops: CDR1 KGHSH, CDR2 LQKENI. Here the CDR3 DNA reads TGTGCCAGCTCCTCGAGACAGAGGGGGATGAACACTGAAGCTTTCTTT. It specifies CASSSRQRGMNTEAFF. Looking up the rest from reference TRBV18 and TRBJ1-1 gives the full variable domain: NAGVMQNPRHLVRRRGQEARLRCSPMKGHSHVYWYRQLPEEGLKFMVYLQKENIIDESGMPKERFSAEFPKEGPSILRIQQVVRGDSAAYFCASSSRQRGMNTEAFFGQGTRLTVV.

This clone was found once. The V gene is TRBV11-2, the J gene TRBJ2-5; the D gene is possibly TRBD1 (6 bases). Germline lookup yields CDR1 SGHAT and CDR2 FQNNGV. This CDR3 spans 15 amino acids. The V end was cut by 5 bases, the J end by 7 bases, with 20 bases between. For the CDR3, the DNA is TGTGCCAGCAGCACCGACAGGCGGGCCCTAGGGACCCAGTACTTC. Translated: CASSTDRRALGTQYF.

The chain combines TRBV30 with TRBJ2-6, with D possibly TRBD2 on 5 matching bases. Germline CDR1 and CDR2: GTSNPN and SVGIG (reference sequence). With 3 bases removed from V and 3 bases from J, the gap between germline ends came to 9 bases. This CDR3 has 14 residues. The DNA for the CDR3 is TGTGCCTGGAGCTCGGGGAGTGGGGCCAACGTCCTGACTTTC. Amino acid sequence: CAWSSGSGANVLTF.

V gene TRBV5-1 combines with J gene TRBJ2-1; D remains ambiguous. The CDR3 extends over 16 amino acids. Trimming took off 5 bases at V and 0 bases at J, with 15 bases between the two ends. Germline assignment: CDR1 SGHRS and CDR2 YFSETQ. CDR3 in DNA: TGCGCCAGCAGGACGGGCCCAACGAGCTCCTACAATGAGCAGTTCTTC. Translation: CASRTGPTSSYNEQFF.

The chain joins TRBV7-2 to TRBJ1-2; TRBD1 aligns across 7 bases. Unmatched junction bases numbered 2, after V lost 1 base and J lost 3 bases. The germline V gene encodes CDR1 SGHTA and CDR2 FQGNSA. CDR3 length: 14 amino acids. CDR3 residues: CASSLDGTDYGYTF. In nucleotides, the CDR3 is TGTGCCAGCAGCTTAGATGGGACAGACTATGGCTACACCTTC.

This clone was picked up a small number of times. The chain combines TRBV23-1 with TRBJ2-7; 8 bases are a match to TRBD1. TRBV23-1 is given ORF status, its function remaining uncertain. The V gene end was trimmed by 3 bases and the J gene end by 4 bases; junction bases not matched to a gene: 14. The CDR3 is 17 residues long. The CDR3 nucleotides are TGCGCCAGCAGTCATTACCGTCAGGACAGGGCGAAGTACGAGCAGTACTTC. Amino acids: CASSHYRQDRAKYEQYF.

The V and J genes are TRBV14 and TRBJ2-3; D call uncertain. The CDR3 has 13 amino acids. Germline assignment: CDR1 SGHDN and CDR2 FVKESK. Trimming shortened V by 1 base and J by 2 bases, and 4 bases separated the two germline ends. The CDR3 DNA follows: TGTGCCAGCAGCCAAGGGATCACAGATACGCAGTATTTT. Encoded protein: CASSQGITDTQYF.

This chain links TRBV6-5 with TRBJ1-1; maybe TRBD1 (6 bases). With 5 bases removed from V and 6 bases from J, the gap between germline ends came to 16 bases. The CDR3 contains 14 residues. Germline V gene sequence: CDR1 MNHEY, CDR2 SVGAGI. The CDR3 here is CASSPNRARAEAFF. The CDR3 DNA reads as TGTGCCAGCAGTCCCAACAGGGCGAGGGCTGAAGCTTTCTTT.

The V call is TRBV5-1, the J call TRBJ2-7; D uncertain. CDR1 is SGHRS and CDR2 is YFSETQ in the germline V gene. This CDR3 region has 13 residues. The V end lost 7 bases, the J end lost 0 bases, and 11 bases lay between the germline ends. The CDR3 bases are TGCGCCAGCGCGGAAGGGAACTCCTACGAGCAGTACTTC. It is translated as CASAEGNSYEQYF.

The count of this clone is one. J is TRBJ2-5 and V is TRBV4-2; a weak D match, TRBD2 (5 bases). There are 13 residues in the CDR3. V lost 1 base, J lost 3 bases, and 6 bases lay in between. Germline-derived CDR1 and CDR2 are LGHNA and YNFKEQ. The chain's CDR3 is CASSQAAEETQYF. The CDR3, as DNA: TGTGCCAGCAGCCAAGCAGCGGAAGAGACCCAGTACTTC.

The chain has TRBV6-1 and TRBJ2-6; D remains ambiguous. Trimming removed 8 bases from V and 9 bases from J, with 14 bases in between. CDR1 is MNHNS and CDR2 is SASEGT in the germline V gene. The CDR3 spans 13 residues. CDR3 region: CASFISPNNVLTF. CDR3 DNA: TGTGCCAGCTTTATCAGTCCTAACAACGTCCTGACTTTC.

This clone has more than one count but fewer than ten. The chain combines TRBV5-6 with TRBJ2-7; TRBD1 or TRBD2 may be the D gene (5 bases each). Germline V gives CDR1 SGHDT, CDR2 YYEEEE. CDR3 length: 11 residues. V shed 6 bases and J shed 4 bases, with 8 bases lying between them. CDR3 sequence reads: CASTEGYEQYF. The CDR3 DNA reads TGTGCCAGCACCGAGGGGTACGAGCAGTACTTC. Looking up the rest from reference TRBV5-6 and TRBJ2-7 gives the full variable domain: DAGVTQSPTHLIKTRGQQVTLRCSPKSGHDTVSWYQQALGQGPQFIFQYYEEEERQRGNFPDRFSGHQFPNYSSELNVNALLLGDSALYLCASTEGYEQYFGPGTRLTVT.

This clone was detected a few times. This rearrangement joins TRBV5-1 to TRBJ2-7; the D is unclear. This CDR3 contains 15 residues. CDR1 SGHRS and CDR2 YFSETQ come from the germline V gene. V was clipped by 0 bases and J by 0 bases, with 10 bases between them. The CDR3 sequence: CASSLDGSISYEQYF. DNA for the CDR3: TGCGCCAGCAGCTTGGACGGTTCGATCTCCTACGAGCAGTACTTC.

CDR3 nucleotides: TGCGCCAGCAGCCAGGCACTAGCGGGAGAAATATCCGGGGAGCAGTACTTC. Protein product: CASSQALAGEISGEQYF. V and J are TRBV4-1 and TRBJ2-7; 11 bases map to TRBD2. Per germline, CDR1 MGHRA and CDR2 YSYEKL. This CDR3 has 17 residues. Trimming took 3 bases from V and 7 from J; bases not matched to a gene: 14.

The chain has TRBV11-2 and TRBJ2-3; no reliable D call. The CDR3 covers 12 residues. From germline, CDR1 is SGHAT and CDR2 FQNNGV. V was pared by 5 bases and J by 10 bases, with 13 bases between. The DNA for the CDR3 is TGTGCCAGCAGCGTAAACCTAGTCTCGCAGTATTTT. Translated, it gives CASSVNLVSQYF.

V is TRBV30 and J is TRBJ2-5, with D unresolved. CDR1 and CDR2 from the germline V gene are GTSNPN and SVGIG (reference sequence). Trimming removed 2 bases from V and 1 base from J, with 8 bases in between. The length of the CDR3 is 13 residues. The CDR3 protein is CAWSFGPQETQYF. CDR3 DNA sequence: TGTGCCTGGAGTTTCGGGCCCCAAGAGACCCAGTACTTC. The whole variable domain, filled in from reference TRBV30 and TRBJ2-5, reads SQTIHQWPATLVQPVGSPLSLECTVEGTSNPNLYWYRQAAGRGLQLLFYSVGIGQISSEVPQNLSASRPQDRQFILSSKKLLLSDSGFYLCAWSFGPQETQYFGPGTRLLVL.